A single TCR beta chain is shown here with its context. This specimen comes from a study of blood T cell repertoires in COVID-19. Study background: Donors in the United States, Italy and Spain gave samples during acute or convalescent COVID-19. PBMCs, B-cell-depleted T cells, or T cells provided the cDNA or gDNA that made up the material.

The CDR3 length is 15 residues. Germline CDR1 and CDR2: MNHEY and SVGAGI. V gave up 6 bases and J gave up 3 bases; unmatched junction bases: 11. How the authors handled the data: How many nucleated cells were present was estimated from reference gene primer amplification. Sequencing was performed with immunoSEQ multiplex PCR; in TCRdb, only in-frame clones are kept and a portion is missing. V, J and clone size derive from that table, while D and trimming were established from the DNA sequence. The sample records some 97,000 clones, roughly nine tenths being singletons. The sample taken for sequencing was peripheral blood. The chain carries TRBV6-5 and TRBJ2-7, with 7 bases aligning to TRBD1. The receptor was isolated from a man aged 55 to 70 with acute or convalescent COVID-19. The DNA of the CDR3 is TGTGCCAGCAGCCCCGGGACAGCCAGCTTCTACGAGCAGTACGTC. Its protein is CASSPGTASFYEQYV.